This T cell receptor beta chain was captured by sequencing in a study of identical twins. Study-level results: Invariant MAIT and iNKT cells may have partly biased zero-insertion analyses.

This clonotype occurred a few times. The antigen is not known. V was cut by 5 bases and J by 2 bases, with 10 bases left in between. CDR1 and CDR2 from the germline V gene are MNHEY and SMNVEV (reference sequence). This CDR3 is built from 14 residues. A universal primer site was created by template switching, with the cDNA bearing unique molecular identifiers. Each CDR3 protein gets one entry after TCRdb re-called the 5' RACE reads with MiXCR. Of fewer than 650,000 distinct CDR3 sequences detected, nearly 10% appear once; the ten largest clones hold approximately 3%. Healthy Caucasians provided all donations. The same data also contributed to another study, on yellow fever vaccine responses in identical twins. That study adds: As reported, the vaccine T cell response of twins seemed partly convergent and partly personalized.

Sequencing was carried out using PBMCs. The V call is TRBV27, the J call TRBJ1-5; no clear D gene. The sequence derives from a woman under 30 in good health. The CDR3: CASSEGLGNQPQHF. As DNA, the CDR3 is TGTGCCAGCAGTGAAGGACTAGGCAATCAGCCCCAGCATTTT.